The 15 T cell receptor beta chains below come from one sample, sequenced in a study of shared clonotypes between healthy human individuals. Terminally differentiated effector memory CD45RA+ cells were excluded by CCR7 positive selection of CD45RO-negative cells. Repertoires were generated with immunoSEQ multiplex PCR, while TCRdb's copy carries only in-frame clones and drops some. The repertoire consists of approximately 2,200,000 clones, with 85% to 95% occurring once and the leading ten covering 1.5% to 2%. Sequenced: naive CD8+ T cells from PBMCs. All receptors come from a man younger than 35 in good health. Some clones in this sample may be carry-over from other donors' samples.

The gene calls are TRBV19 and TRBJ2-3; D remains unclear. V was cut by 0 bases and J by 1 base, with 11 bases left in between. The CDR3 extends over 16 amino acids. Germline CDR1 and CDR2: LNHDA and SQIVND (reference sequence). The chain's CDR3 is CASSIEASWGTDTQYF. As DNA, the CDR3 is TGTGCCAGTAGTATAGAGGCCTCCTGGGGCACAGATACGCAGTATTTT. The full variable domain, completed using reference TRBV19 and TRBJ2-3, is DGGITQSPKYLFRKEGQNVTLSCEQNLNHDAMYWYRQDPGQGLRLIYYSQIVNDFQKGDIAEGYSVSREKKESFPLTVTSAQKNPTAFYLCASSIEASWGTDTQYFGPGTRLTVL.

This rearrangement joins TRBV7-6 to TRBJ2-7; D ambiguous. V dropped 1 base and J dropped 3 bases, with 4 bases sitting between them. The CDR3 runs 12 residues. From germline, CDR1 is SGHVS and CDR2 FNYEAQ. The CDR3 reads CASSLENYEQYF. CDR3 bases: TGTGCCAGCAGCTTAGAAAACTACGAGCAGTACTTC.

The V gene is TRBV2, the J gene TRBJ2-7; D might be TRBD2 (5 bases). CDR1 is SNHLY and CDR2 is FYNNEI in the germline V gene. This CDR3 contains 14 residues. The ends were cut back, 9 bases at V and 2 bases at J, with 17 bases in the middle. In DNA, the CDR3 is TGTGCCAGTAGGGAGCCAGGATGGGCCTACGAGCAGTACTTC. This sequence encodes CASREPGWAYEQYF.

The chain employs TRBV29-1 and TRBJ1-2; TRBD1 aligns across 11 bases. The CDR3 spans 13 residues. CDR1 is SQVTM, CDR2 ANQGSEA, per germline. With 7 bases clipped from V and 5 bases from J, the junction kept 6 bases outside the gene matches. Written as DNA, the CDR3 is TGCAGCGCCCTGGGACAGGGGGAGTATGGCTACACCTTC. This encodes CSALGQGEYGYTF.

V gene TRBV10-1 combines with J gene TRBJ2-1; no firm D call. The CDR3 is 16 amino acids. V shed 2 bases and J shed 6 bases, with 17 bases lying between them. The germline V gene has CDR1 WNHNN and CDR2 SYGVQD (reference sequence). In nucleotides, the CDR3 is TGCGCCAGCAGTGAGCCCGCTACCAAGTGTGCCAATGAGCAGTTCTTC. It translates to CASSEPATKCANEQFF.

CDR3 protein: CASSITGQSGNTIYF. The CDR3 DNA sequence: TGTGCCAGTAGTATTACAGGGCAATCTGGAAACACCATATATTTT. This rearrangement joins TRBV19 to TRBJ1-3, with D perhaps matching TRBD1 (6 bases). In germline, CDR1 is LNHDA, CDR2 SQIVND (reference sequence). Trimming took 3 bases from V and 1 from J, leaving 10 bases between them. The CDR3 runs 15 residues.

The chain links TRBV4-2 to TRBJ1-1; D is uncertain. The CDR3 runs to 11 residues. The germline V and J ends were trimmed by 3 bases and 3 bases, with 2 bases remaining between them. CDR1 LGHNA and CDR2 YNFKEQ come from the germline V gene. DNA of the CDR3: TGTGCCAGCAGCCATTACACTGAAGCTTTCTTT. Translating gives CASSHYTEAFF.

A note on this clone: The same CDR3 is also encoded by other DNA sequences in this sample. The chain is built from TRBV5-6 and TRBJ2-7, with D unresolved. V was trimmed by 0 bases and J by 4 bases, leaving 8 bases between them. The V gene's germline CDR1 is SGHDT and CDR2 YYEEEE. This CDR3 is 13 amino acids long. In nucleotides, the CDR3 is TGTGCCAGCAGCTTGGGGGGAACATACGAGCAGTACTTC. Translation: CASSLGGTYEQYF. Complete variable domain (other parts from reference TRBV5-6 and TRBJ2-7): DAGVTQSPTHLIKTRGQQVTLRCSPKSGHDTVSWYQQALGQGPQFIFQYYEEEERQRGNFPDRFSGHQFPNYSSELNVNALLLGDSALYLCASSLGGTYEQYFGPGTRLTVT.

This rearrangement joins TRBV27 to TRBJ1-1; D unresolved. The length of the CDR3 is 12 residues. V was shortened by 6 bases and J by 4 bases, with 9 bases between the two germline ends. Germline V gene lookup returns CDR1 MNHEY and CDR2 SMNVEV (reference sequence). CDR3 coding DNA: TGTGCCAGCAGAGGGTGGGGCACTGAAGCTTTCTTT. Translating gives CASRGWGTEAFF.

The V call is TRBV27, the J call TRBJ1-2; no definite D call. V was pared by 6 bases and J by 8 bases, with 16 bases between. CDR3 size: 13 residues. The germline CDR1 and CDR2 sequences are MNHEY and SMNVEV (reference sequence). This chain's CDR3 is CASSPAEGGGYTF. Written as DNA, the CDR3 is TGTGCCAGCAGCCCAGCCGAGGGTGGCGGCTACACCTTC.

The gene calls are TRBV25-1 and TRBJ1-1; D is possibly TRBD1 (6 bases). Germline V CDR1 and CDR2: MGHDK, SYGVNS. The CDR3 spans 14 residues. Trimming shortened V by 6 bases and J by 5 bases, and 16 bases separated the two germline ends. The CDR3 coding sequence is TGTGCCAGCAGGATGGGGCCGAGGGGGACTGAAGCTTTCTTT. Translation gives CASRMGPRGTEAFF.

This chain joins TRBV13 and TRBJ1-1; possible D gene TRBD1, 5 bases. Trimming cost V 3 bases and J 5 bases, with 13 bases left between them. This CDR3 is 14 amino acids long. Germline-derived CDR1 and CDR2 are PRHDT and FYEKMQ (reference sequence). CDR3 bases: TGTGCCAGCAGCTTTTGGGGGGAGGGTACTGAAGCTTTCTTT. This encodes CASSFWGEGTEAFF.

The DNA of the CDR3 is TGTGCCAGCAGCTTATTTCGCGGGAGGAACTCCTACGAGCAGTACTTC. It yields the protein CASSLFRGRNSYEQYF. V usage is TRBV11-2 and J usage is TRBJ2-7; 8 bases line up with TRBD2. This CDR3 has 16 residues. The germline V gene has CDR1 SGHAT and CDR2 FQNNGV. The V gene end was trimmed by 2 bases and the J gene end by 0 bases; junction bases not matched to a gene: 6.

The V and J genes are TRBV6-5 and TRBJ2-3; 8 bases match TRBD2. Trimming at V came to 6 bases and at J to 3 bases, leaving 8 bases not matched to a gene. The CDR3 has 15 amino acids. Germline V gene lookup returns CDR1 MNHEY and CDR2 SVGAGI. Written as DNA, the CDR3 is TGTGCCAGCAGATCGAGACTAGCGCTAACAGATACGCAGTATTTT. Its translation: CASRSRLALTDTQYF.

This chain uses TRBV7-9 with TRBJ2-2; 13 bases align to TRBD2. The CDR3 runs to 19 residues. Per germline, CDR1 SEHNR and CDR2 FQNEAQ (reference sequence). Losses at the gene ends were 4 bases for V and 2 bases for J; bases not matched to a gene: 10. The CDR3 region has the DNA TGTGCCAGCAGCTACCCCTGGACTAGCGGGAGATATAACACCGGGGAGCTGTTTTTT. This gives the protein CASSYPWTSGRYNTGELFF.